The 29 T cell receptor beta chains in this list originate from one sample, sequenced in a study of cytomegalovirus exposure and HLA in healthy donors. Generated by immunoSEQ multiplex PCR, the TCRdb table keeps only in-frame clones and is missing some. The sample holds over 150,000 clones, about 80% seen once. Sequencing was carried out using PBMCs. These receptors were collected from a woman between 18 and 29 years old in good health and CMV-seropositive.

This clone turned up a few times. This chain connects TRBV5-1 to TRBJ2-2; D may be TRBD1 (6 bases). The germline CDR1 and CDR2 sequences are SGHRS and YFSETQ. Trimming took 4 bases from V and 8 from J, leaving 15 bases between them. The CDR3 loop spans 14 amino acids. Written as DNA, the CDR3 is TGCGCCAGCAGCACGGACAGCCGTGGGGGGGAGCTGTTTTTT. This gives the protein CASSTDSRGGELFF.

This clone was counted a few times. The V call is TRBV6-1, the J call TRBJ1-2; 9 positions match TRBD1. Trimming removed 6 bases from V and 5 bases from J; junction bases left unmatched: 7. Per the germline V gene, CDR1 is MNHNS and CDR2 is SASEGT. The CDR3 consists of 14 residues. Here the CDR3 DNA reads TGTGCCAGCAGATCGGGACAGGGTCTTTATGGCTACACCTTC. Its protein product is CASRSGQGLYGYTF.

The chain couples TRBV19 to TRBJ1-3; D perhaps matches TRBD1 (5 bases). Trimming cost V 5 bases and J 8 bases, with 16 bases left between them. Germline CDR1 is LNHDA and CDR2 is SQIVND (reference sequence). The CDR3 contains 14 residues. This CDR3 reads CASSVSTAADTIYF. CDR3 sequence (DNA): TGTGCCAGTAGTGTCTCGACAGCAGCCGACACCATATATTTT.

As DNA, the CDR3 is TGTGCCAGCAGCCTACCGAAGGGGGACAGGGGGATTTATGAGCAGTTCTTC. It codes for CASSLPKGDRGIYEQFF. The chain joins TRBV7-9 to TRBJ2-1; 11 nucleotides match TRBD1. The CDR3 is 17 amino acids. Germline V gives CDR1 SEHNR, CDR2 FQNEAQ (reference sequence). The V and J ends lost 5 bases and 8 bases, in that order; junction bases with no gene match: 14.

DNA of the CDR3: TGTGCCAGCATAGGAGACAGGGGGGACTACACCTTC. Translated, it gives CASIGDRGDYTF. The chain combines TRBV2 with TRBJ1-2, with TRBD1 matching 9 bases. Germline V gene data show CDR1 as SNHLY and CDR2 as FYNNEI. Losses at the gene ends were 7 bases for V and 10 bases for J; bases not matched to a gene: 7. There are 12 residues in the CDR3. Full variable domain (outside the CDR3, taken from reference TRBV2 and TRBJ1-2): EPEVTQTPSHQVTQMGQEVILRCVPISNHLYFYWYRQILGQKVEFLVSFYNNEISEKSEIFDDQFSVERPDGSNFTLKIRSTKLEDSAMYFCASIGDRGDYTFGSGTRLTVV.

The chain uses TRBV28 and TRBJ2-7; tentative D call: TRBD2 (5 bases). Germline-derived CDR1 and CDR2 are MDHEN and SYDVKM. V lost 10 bases and J lost 0, with 13 bases in between. This CDR3 is built from 13 residues. The CDR3 protein is CATVDFSSYEQYF. CDR3 in DNA: TGTGCCACCGTGGACTTCAGCTCCTACGAGCAGTACTTC.

This clone has a handful of counts. This rearrangement joins TRBV4-1 to TRBJ2-7, with 11 nucleotides matching TRBD1. V was clipped by 2 bases and J by 3 bases; unmatched bases: 3. Per the germline V gene, CDR1 is MGHRA and CDR2 is YSYEKL. CDR3 size: 15 residues. The CDR3 loop is CASSQPGQGGYEQYF. The CDR3, as DNA: TGCGCCAGCAGCCAACCGGGACAGGGGGGCTACGAGCAGTACTTC.

The V and J genes are TRBV14 and TRBJ2-1; D gene ambiguous. Per germline, CDR1 SGHDN and CDR2 FVKESK. The length of the CDR3 is 13 residues. The V and J ends lost 4 bases and 7 bases respectively, with 11 bases between them. The CDR3 here is CASSPDIWNEQFF. CDR3 bases: TGTGCCAGCAGCCCTGACATCTGGAATGAGCAGTTCTTC.

CDR3 DNA sequence: TGTGCCACCAGCAGAGATCGTAGCGGGGGATACGAGCAGTACTTC. It translates to CATSRDRSGGYEQYF. V and J are TRBV15 and TRBJ2-7; the match to TRBD2 covers 9 bases. Unmatched junction bases numbered 4, after V lost 0 bases and J lost 4 bases. This CDR3 spans 15 amino acids. Germline V gene lookup returns CDR1 LNHNV and CDR2 YYDKDF (reference sequence). The full variable domain, with the rest looked up from reference TRBV15 and TRBJ2-7, is DAMVIQNPRYQVTQFGKPVTLSCSQTLNHNVMYWYQQKSSQAPKLLFHYYDKDFNNEADTPDNFQSRRPNTSFCFLDIRSPGLGDTAMYLCATSRDRSGGYEQYFGPGTRLTVT.

The rearrangement links TRBV4-1 to TRBJ1-4, with no clear D. V was pared by 0 bases and J by 12 bases, with 17 bases between. This CDR3 comprises 15 residues. Germline V gene data show CDR1 as MGHRA and CDR2 as YSYEKL. DNA of the CDR3: TGCGCCAGCAGCCAAGATCGCGGCGGCGCCCGCGAACTGTTTTTT. Translation gives CASSQDRGGARELFF.

This clone was detected once. This chain joins TRBV5-1 and TRBJ2-7; 9 nucleotides agree with TRBD1. V dropped 4 bases and J dropped 5; count of bases not matched to a gene: 10. CDR1 SGHRS and CDR2 YFSETQ come from the germline V gene. There are 15 residues in the CDR3. CDR3 sequence (DNA): TGCGCCAGCAGCCCGGCCGGGACAGGGTTCCACGAGCAGTACTTC. Its translation is CASSPAGTGFHEQYF.

This clone was seen only a few times. The junction does not match germline at one end; this may be a read error. The same CDR3 also results from other DNA sequences found in this sample. CDR3: CASSSYNSPLHF. DNA of the CDR3: TGTGCCAGCAGCTCCTACAATTCACCCCTCCACTTT. The chain couples TRBV7-2 to TRBJ1-6; D gene uncertain. Looked up from germline, CDR1 is SGHTA and CDR2 is FQGNSA. The CDR3 consists of 12 residues.

This clone appeared a single time. The chain carries TRBV6-5 and TRBJ1-5, with a weak D call TRBD1 (6 bases). Germline V gene sequence: CDR1 MNHEY, CDR2 SVGAGI. Trimming stripped 4 bases from V and 9 bases from J, with 16 bases between. This CDR3 region has 14 residues. CDR3 in amino acids: CASSFAARGSPQHF. For the CDR3, the DNA is TGTGCCAGCAGTTTCGCGGCCAGGGGATCGCCCCAGCATTTT.

The chain uses TRBV27 and TRBJ1-1; the D is unclear. The CDR3 loop spans 13 amino acids. The germline V and J ends were trimmed by 1 base and 3 bases, with 6 bases remaining between them. The germline V gene encodes CDR1 MNHEY and CDR2 SMNVEV (reference sequence). CDR3 protein: CASSLFIDTEAFF. CDR3 nucleotides: TGTGCCAGCAGTTTATTTATCGACACTGAAGCTTTCTTT.

This clone was counted a few times. The chain carries TRBV27 and TRBJ2-3; D remains unclear. V lost 5 bases to trimming and J lost 7 bases, with 7 bases between them. Germline CDR1 and CDR2: MNHEY and SMNVEV (reference sequence). This CDR3 region has 11 residues. The CDR3 here is CASSTSYTQYF. The CDR3, as DNA: TGTGCCAGCAGTACGAGCTATACGCAGTATTTT.

The chain is built from TRBV5-1 and TRBJ2-1; 9 nucleotides line up with TRBD2. CDR1 is SGHRS and CDR2 is YFSETQ in the germline V gene. The V gene end was trimmed by 4 bases and the J gene end by 7 bases; junction bases not matched to a gene: 3. The CDR3 totals 13 residues. This CDR3 is CASSPAGGNEQFF. The DNA for the CDR3 is TGCGCCAGCAGCCCAGCGGGGGGTAATGAGCAGTTCTTC.

This clone was recorded once. This chain uses TRBV5-4 with TRBJ2-7; 7 bases agree with TRBD2. The CDR3 totals 14 residues. V shed 1 base and J 2 bases; nucleotides not matched to a gene: 3. CDR1 and CDR2 (germline): SGHNT, YYREEE (reference sequence). CDR3 nucleotide sequence: TGTGCCAGCAGCTTGATGGGGGGGGCCTACGAGCAGTACTTC. This sequence encodes CASSLMGGAYEQYF.

This chain connects TRBV7-3 to TRBJ2-2, with a possible D match to TRBD1 (7 bases). Trimming pared 5 bases from V and 3 bases from J, leaving 16 bases between. The CDR3 runs 16 residues. Germline values: CDR1 SGHTA, CDR2 FQGTGA. This CDR3 reads CASSPQGGRDTGELFF. CDR3 DNA: TGTGCCAGCAGCCCCCAGGGGGGCAGAGACACCGGGGAGCTGTTTTTT. The full variable domain, completed using reference TRBV7-3 and TRBJ2-2, is GAGVSQTPSNKVTEKGKYVELRCDPISGHTALYWYRQSLGQGPEFLIYFQGTGAADDSGLPNDRFFAVRPEGSVSTLKIQRTERGDSAVYLCASSPQGGRDTGELFFGEGSRLTVL.

In this sample, this clone turned up once. The chain links TRBV6-1 to TRBJ1-5; 8 bases are a match to TRBD1. Unmatched junction bases numbered 11, after V lost 4 bases and J lost 6 bases. Germline V lookup: CDR1 MNHNS, CDR2 SASEGT. The CDR3 consists of 16 residues. The CDR3 nucleotides are TGTGCCAGCAGTGCCAAAACCGGGACAGGCAGTCAGCCCCAGCATTTT. It codes for CASSAKTGTGSQPQHF.

The gene calls are TRBV5-6 and TRBJ2-6; the match to TRBD2 covers 8 bases. This CDR3 spans 17 amino acids. Germline CDR1 reads SGHDT; CDR2 reads YYEEEE. J lost 0 bases, V lost 6 bases, and 8 bases had no gene match. CDR3 region: CASIRGGPSSGANVLTF. CDR3 DNA: TGTGCCAGCATACGGGGGGGCCCCAGCTCTGGGGCCAACGTCCTGACTTTC.

Only one count was recorded for this clone. The rearrangement links TRBV6-5 to TRBJ2-2; possible D gene TRBD2, 5 bases. The germline CDR1 and CDR2 sequences are MNHEY and SVGAGI. V lost 4 bases to trimming and J lost 5 bases, with 14 bases between them. The CDR3 contains 15 residues. CDR3 DNA sequence: TGTGCCAGCAGTTCCCCCGGCGGGTTTACCGGGGAGCTGTTTTTT. It translates to CASSSPGGFTGELFF.

This clone was detected once. The genes are TRBV25-1 and TRBJ1-2, with D uncertain. The V end lost 4 bases, the J end lost 4 bases, and 10 bases lay between the germline ends. Germline CDR1 reads MGHDK; CDR2 reads SYGVNS. The CDR3 totals 13 residues. CDR3 sequence: CASSAPGVYGYTF. CDR3 in DNA: TGTGCCAGCAGTGCCCCGGGTGTCTATGGCTACACCTTC.

The rearrangement uses TRBV5-6 and TRBJ1-1; weak D call: TRBD1 (5 bases). V lost 2 bases and J lost 10, with 15 bases in between. Germline-derived CDR1 and CDR2 are SGHDT and YYEEEE. This CDR3 is built from 13 residues. Here the CDR3 reads CASSFSGFSGAFF. The DNA for the CDR3 is TGTGCCAGCAGCTTCTCAGGGTTCTCGGGAGCTTTCTTT.

The chain combines TRBV11-2 with TRBJ2-7; the match to TRBD1 covers 9 bases. The V segment lost 4 bases and the J segment 0 bases; nucleotides outside the gene matches: 10. CDR3 size: 17 residues. Germline CDR1 and CDR2: SGHAT and FQNNGV. CDR3 sequence (DNA): TGTGCCAGCAGCTCGGGACAGGGAGGAGGAGGCTCCTACGAGCAGTACTTC. Amino acids: CASSSGQGGGGSYEQYF.

The chain employs TRBV11-2 and TRBJ2-3; tentative D call: TRBD2 (6 bases). Germline V CDR1 and CDR2: SGHAT, FQNNGV. The CDR3 runs to 14 residues. The V gene lost 5 bases and the J gene lost 9 bases, with 18 bases spanning the gap. The CDR3 is CASSDSRTTATQYF. The CDR3 DNA reads TGTGCCAGCAGCGACTCCAGGACTACAGCCACGCAGTATTTT.

The rearrangement joins TRBV4-1 to TRBJ2-5; 7 bases are shared with TRBD2. V was clipped by 4 bases and J by 1 base; unmatched bases: 6. The CDR3 is 15 amino acids. From germline, CDR1 is MGHRA and CDR2 YSYEKL. The CDR3, as DNA: TGCGCCAGCAGCCGGTTGGGACTACCCCAAGAGACCCAGTACTTC. As protein: CASSRLGLPQETQYF.

Only a few counts were recorded for this clone. This chain joins TRBV27 and TRBJ2-1, with a possible D match to TRBD1 (6 bases). This CDR3 contains 16 residues. Germline CDR1 reads MNHEY; CDR2 reads SMNVEV (reference sequence). The V and J ends lost 5 bases and 4 bases respectively, with 18 bases between them. In DNA, the CDR3 is TGTGCCAGCAGTCGCAACACAGGGAACCCTTACAATGAGCAGTTCTTC. Its translation: CASSRNTGNPYNEQFF.

This clone has just one count. J is TRBJ2-5 and V is TRBV7-2, with D unresolved. With 2 bases removed from V and 0 bases from J, the gap between germline ends came to 7 bases. CDR1 is SGHTA and CDR2 is FQGNSA in the germline V gene. The CDR3 spans 14 residues. The CDR3: CASSLNRYQETQYF. The CDR3 bases are TGTGCCAGCAGCTTAAATCGGTACCAAGAGACCCAGTACTTC.

This clone is a singleton in its sample. The chain links TRBV28 to TRBJ1-5, with D possibly being TRBD1 (5 bases). Per germline, CDR1 MDHEN and CDR2 SYDVKM. The CDR3 contains 14 residues. Between the trimmed V and J ends, which lost 8 bases and 1 base, there was a span of 12 bases. CDR3 loop: CASRWGESNQPQHF. The CDR3, as DNA: TGTGCCAGCCGGTGGGGGGAGAGCAATCAGCCCCAGCATTTT.